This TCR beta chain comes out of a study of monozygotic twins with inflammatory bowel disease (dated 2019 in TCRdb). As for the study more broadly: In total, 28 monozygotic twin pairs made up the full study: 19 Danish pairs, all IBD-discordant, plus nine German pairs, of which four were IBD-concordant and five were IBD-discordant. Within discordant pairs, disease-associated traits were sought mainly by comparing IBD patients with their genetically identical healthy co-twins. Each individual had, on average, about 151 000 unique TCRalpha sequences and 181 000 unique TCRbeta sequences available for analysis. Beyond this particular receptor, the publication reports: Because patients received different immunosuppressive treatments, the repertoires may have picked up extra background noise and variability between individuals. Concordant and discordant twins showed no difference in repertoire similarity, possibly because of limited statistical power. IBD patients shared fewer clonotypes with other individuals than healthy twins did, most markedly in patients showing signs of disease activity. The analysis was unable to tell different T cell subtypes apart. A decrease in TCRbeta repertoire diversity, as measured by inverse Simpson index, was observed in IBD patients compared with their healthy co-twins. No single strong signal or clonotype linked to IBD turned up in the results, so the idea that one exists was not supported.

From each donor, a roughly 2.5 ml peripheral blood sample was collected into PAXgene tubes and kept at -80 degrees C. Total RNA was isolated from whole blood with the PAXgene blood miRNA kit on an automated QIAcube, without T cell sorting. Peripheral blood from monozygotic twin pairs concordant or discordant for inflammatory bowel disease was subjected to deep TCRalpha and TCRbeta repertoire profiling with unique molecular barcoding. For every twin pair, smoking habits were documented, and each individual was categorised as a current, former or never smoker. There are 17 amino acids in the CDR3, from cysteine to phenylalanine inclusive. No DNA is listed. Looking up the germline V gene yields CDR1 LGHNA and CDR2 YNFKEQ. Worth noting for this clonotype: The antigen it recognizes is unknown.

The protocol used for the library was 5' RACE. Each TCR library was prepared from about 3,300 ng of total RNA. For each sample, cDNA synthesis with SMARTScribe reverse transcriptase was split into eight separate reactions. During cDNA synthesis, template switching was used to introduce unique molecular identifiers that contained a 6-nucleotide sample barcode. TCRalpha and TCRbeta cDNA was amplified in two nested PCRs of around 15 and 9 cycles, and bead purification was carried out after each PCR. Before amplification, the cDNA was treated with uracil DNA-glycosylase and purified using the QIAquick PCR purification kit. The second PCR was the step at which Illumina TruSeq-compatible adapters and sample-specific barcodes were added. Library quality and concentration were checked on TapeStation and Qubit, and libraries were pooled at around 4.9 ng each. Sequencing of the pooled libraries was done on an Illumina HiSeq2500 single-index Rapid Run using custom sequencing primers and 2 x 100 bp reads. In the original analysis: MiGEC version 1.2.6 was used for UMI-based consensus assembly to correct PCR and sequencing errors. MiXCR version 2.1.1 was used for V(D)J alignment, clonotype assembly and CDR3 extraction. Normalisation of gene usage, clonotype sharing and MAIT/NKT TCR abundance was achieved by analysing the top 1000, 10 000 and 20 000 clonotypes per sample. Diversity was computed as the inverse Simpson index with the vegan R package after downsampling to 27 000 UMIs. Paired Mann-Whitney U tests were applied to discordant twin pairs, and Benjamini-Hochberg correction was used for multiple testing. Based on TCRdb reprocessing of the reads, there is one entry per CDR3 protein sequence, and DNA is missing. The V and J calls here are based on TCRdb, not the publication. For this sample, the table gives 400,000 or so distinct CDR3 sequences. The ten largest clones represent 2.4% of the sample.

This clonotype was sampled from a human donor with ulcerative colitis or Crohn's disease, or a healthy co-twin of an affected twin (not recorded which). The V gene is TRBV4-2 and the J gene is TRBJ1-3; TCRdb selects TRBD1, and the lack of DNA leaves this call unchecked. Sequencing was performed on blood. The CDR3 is CASSQDQQGRRGNTIYF.